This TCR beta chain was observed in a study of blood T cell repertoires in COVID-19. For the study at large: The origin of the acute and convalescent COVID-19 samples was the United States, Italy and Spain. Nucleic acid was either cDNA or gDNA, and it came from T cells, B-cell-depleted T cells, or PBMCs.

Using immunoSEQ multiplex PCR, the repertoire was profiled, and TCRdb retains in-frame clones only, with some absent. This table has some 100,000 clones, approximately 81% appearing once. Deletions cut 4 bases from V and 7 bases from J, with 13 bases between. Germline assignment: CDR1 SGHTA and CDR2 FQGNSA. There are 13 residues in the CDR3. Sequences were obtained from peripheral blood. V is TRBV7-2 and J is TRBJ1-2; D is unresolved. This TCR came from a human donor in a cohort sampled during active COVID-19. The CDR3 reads CASSSGEASGYTF. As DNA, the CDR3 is TGTGCCAGCAGCTCCGGGGAGGCCTCTGGCTACACCTTC.